The clone carrying this T cell receptor beta chain was recorded at least ten times. What it binds is unknown. The time point denotes: newly diagnosed GD, antithyroid drugs for less than 3 months. Extracted PBMC RNA gave rise to the TCR library. The sample is drawn from a study of regulatory T cells in long-lasting Graves disease. Findings and limits, study-wide: Rather than thyroid tissue, only peripheral blood underwent study.

To make TCR beta libraries, researchers used iRepertoire HTBI primers and Arm-PCR of CDR3 regions. TCRdb processed the multiplex PCR reads anew with MiXCR; each CDR3 protein has one entry. The table lists hundreds of thousands of distinct CDR3 sequences, about 14% of them singletons, with about 20% in the top ten. The sequences come from peripheral blood mononuclear cells (PBMCs), collected at new diagnosis, from a patient treated with antithyroid drugs. This TCR came from a female donor with Graves disease.

The CDR3: CASAVFGTPLHF. Here the CDR3 DNA reads TGTGCCTCAGCAGTTTTCGGCACACCCCTCCACTTT. This chain connects TRBV28 to TRBJ1-6, with D unresolved. Trimming removed 11 bases at V and 11 bases at J, with 16 bases between. This CDR3 has 12 amino acids. Germline lookup yields CDR1 MDHEN and CDR2 SYDVKM.